The rows below give T cell receptor beta chains drawn from one sample of a study of T cell responses to AZD1222 COVID-19 vaccine. The assay was immunoSEQ multiplex PCR, and TCRdb's table has in-frame clones only and misses some. This sample has approximately 90,000 clones, with roughly nine tenths found just once. Sequenced material: peripheral blood, taken on day 0 of AZD1222 vaccination. These receptors originate from an adult in good health. The CDR3 runs from the conserved cysteine through the conserved F or W. Each record gives: CDR3 protein, J gene, CDR3 length, V gene.

CASRTERGQPQHF,TRBJ1-5,13,TRBV6-5
CASSSYGQGAMETQYF,TRBJ2-5,16,TRBV28
CASSQDLRDRPQHF,TRBJ1-5,14,TRBV3-1/TRBV3-2
CASSDGYQPQHF,TRBJ1-5,12,TRBV2
CASSLVSGTRYEQYF,TRBJ2-7,15,TRBV5-1
CASSLSRGEQYF,TRBJ2-7,12,TRBV27
CASSFSPGGGIYNEQFF,TRBJ2-1,17,TRBV2
CRGGSNTEAFF,TRBJ1-1,11,TRBV20-1
CAISESERGLTGELFF,TRBJ2-2,16,TRBV10-3
CASILSRGQGAGASSPLHF,TRBJ1-6,19,TRBV28
CASSLCDRVCEQYF,TRBJ2-7,14,TRBV11-2
CASSPTGDGYTF,TRBJ1-2,12,TRBV2
CASRQGLLGYTF,TRBJ1-2,12,TRBV6-5
CAWSRDRGSGQPQHF,TRBJ1-5,15,TRBV30
CASSLRQGNSPLHF,TRBJ1-6,14,TRBV28
CASSLRGNYGYTF,TRBJ1-2,13,TRBV28
CASSYERDLNTEAFF,TRBJ1-1,15,TRBV6-6
CASSEQGAQTQYF,TRBJ2-5,13,TRBV19
CAWSVPGNNQPQHF,TRBJ1-5,14,TRBV30
CAWSKESRTSGGTQYF,TRBJ2-5,16,TRBV30
CASSFSQNTGELFF,TRBJ2-2,14,TRBV7-2
CASSSGGYNSPLHF,TRBJ1-6,14,TRBV7-2
CASSRGQGGEKLFF,TRBJ1-4,14,TRBV19
CASATVGGNNEQFF,TRBJ2-1,14,TRBV7-2
CASSPGNTEAFF,TRBJ1-1,12,TRBV18
CATKRAGDGELFF,TRBJ2-2,13,TRBV24-1
CASSPDSSYEQYF,TRBJ2-7,13,TRBV18
CASSPTLGDTQYF,TRBJ2-3,13,TRBV5-1
CASSPGGNEKLFF,TRBJ1-4,13,TRBV19
CASSYGISGELFF,TRBJ2-2,13,TRBV6-5
CASSILRDRVCEQYF,TRBJ2-7,15,TRBV28
CASSGTGSNTGELFF,TRBJ2-2,15,TRBV5-4
CAISEPTRDRDAFF,TRBJ1-1,14,TRBV10-3
CASNKGQGVISDTQYF,TRBJ2-3,16,TRBV2
CASSLNLGGTGRNEQFF,TRBJ2-1,17,TRBV7-2
CASSLGRPSSGNTIYF,TRBJ1-3,16,TRBV7-8
CASSLEAGRDEQFF,TRBJ2-1,14,TRBV5-5
CASSPQGLNTEAFF,TRBJ1-1,14,TRBV5-1
CASSHSPVTGGEGGNTEAFF,TRBJ1-1,20,TRBV23-1
CASSFRTGRAWSSGANVLTF,TRBJ2-6,20,TRBV28
CASSRGTARDEQFF,TRBJ2-1,14,TRBV7-3
CSARDWNEAFF,TRBJ1-1,11,TRBV20-1
CASSFQGINYGYTF,TRBJ1-2,14,TRBV27
CAWSRQGSGNTIYF,TRBJ1-3,14,TRBV30
CASGSGTGPSGANVLTF,TRBJ2-6,17,TRBV12-5